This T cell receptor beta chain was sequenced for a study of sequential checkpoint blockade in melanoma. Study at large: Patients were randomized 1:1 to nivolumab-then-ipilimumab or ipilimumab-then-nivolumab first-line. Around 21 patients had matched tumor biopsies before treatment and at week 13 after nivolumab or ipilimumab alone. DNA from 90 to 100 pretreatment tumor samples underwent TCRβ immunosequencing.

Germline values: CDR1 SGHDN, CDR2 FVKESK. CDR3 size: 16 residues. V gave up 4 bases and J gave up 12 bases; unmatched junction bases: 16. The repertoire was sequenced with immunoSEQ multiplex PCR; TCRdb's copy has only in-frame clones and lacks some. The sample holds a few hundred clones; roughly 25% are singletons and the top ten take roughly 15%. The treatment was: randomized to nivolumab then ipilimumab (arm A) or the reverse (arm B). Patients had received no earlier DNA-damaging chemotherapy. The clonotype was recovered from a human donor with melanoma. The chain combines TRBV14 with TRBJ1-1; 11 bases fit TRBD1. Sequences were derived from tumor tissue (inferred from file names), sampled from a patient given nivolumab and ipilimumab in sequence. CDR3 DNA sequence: TGTGCCAGCAGCCTTCTCGGACAGGGGGCGCGAGTCACACCTTTCTTT. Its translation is CASSLLGQGARVTPFF.